A single T cell receptor (beta chain) is shown here with its context. Sample time point: patch test 2, 6 weeks after DPC sensitization. The treatment is: therapeutic diphenylcyclopropenone sensitization with weekly scalp DPC. This specimen comes from a study of human T cells and chemical hapten exposure. In TCRdb, the RACE reads were re-called with MiXCR into one record per CDR3 protein. The sample shows around 360,000 distinct CDR3 sequences, just under 6.5% of them seen only once. The CDR3 has 16 residues. Looked up from germline, CDR1 is MGHRA and CDR2 is YSYEKL. The V and J ends lost 1 base and 0 bases respectively, with 10 bases between them.

The source of this sequence is a young woman with alopecia areata. Some clones in this sample may be carry-over from other donors' samples. Material: whole blood, obtained in connection with sensitization to the hapten diphenylcyclopropenone (DPC). The chain joins TRBV4-1 to TRBJ1-3, with D unclear. In nucleotides, the CDR3 is TGCGCCAGCAGCCAAGGTTCCGGGTACTCTGGAAACACCATATATTTT. Its protein product is CASSQGSGYSGNTIYF.